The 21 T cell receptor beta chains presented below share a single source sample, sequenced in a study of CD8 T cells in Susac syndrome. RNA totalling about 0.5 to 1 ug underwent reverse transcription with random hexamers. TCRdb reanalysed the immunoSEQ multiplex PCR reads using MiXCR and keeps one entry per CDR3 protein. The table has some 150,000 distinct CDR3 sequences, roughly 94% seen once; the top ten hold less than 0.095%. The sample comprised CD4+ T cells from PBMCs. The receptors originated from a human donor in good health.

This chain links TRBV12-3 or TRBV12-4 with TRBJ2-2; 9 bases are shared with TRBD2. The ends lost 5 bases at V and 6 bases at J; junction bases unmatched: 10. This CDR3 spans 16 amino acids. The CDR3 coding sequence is TGTGCCAGCAGTCCGGCTCGCGGGAGGGCATCCGGGGAGCTGTTTTTT. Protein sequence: CASSPARGRASGELFF.

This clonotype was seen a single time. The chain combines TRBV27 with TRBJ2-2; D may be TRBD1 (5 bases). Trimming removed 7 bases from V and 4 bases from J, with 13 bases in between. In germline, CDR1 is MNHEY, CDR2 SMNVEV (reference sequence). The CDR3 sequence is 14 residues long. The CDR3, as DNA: TGTGCCAGCACGGGTAGGGGTGGCACCGGGGAGCTGTTTTTT. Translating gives CASTGRGGTGELFF.

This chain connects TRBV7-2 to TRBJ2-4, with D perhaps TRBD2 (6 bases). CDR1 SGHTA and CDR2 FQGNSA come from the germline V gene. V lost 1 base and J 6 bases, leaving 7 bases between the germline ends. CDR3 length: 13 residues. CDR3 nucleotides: TGTGCCAGCAGCTTAGGGGGGGTAAACATTCAGTACTTC. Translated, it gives CASSLGGVNIQYF. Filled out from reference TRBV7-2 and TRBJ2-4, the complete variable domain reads GAGVSQSPSNKVTEKGKDVELRCDPISGHTALYWYRQSLGQGLEFLIYFQGNSAPDKSGLPSDRFSAERTGGSVSTLTIQRTQQEDSAVYLCASSLGGVNIQYFGAGTRLSVL.

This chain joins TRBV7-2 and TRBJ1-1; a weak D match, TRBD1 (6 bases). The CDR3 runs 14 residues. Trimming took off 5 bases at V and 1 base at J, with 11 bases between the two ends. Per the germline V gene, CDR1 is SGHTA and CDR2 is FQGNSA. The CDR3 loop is CASSPRGWNTEAFF. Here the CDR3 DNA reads TGTGCCAGCAGCCCCAGGGGCTGGAACACTGAAGCTTTCTTT.

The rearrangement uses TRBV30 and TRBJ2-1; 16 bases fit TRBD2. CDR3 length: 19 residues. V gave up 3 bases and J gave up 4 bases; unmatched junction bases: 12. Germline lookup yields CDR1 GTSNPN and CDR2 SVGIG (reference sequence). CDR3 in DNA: TGTGCCTGGAGCTCGCCGGGACTAGCGGGAGGGAAGGCTTACAATGAGCAGTTCTTC. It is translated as CAWSSPGLAGGKAYNEQFF.

In DNA, the CDR3 is TGCAGTGCTAAGGGACTAGCGGCCTACAATGAGCAGTTCTTC. It specifies CSAKGLAAYNEQFF. The chain combines TRBV20-1 with TRBJ2-1, with 11 nucleotides matching TRBD2. There are 14 residues in the CDR3. With 4 bases clipped from V and 2 bases from J, the junction kept 1 base outside the gene matches. CDR1 and CDR2 (germline): DFQATT, SNEGSKA (reference sequence).

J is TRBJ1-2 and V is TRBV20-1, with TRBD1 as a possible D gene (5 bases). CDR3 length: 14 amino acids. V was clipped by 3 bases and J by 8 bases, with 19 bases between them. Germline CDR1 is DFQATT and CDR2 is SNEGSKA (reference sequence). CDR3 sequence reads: CSARTLQEVQGYTF. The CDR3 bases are TGCAGTGCTAGGACCTTACAGGAGGTCCAGGGCTACACCTTC.

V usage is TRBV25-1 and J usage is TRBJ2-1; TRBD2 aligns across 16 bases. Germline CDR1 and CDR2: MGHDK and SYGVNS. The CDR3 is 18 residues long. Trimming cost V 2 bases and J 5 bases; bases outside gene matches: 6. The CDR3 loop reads CASSEAGGLAGGNNEQFF. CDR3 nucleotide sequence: TGTGCCAGCAGTGAAGCGGGGGGACTAGCGGGAGGGAACAATGAGCAGTTCTTC.

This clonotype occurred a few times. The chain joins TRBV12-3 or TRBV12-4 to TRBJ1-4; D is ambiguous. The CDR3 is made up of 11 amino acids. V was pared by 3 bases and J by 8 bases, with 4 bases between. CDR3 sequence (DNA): TGTGCCAGCAGTTTGGACGAAAAACTGTTTTTT. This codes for CASSLDEKLFF.

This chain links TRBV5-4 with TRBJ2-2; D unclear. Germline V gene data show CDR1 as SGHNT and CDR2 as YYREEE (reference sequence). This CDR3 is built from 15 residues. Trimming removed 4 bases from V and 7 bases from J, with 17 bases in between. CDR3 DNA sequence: TGTGCCAGCAGCCCCCGTTCGGCGTGGAACGGGGAGCTGTTTTTT. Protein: CASSPRSAWNGELFF.

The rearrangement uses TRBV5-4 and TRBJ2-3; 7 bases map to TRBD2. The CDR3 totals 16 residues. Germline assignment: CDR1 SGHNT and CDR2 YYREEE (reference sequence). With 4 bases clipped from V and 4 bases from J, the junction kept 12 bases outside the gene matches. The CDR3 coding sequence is TGTGCCAGCAGCCAGGATGGTGGCGGGAGAGCAGATACGCAGTATTTT. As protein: CASSQDGGGRADTQYF.

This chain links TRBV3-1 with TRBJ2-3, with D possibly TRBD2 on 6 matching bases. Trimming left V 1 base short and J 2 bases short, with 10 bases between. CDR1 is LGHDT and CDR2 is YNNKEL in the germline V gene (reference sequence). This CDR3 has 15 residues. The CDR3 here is CASSQAGLNTDTQYF. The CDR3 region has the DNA TGTGCCAGCAGCCAAGCTGGACTAAACACAGATACGCAGTATTTT.

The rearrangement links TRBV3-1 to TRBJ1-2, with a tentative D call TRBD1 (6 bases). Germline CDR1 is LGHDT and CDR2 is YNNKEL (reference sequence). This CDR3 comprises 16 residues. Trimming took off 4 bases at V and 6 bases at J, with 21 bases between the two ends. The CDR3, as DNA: TGTGCCAGCAGCCCTGAATTCTTAGGGGGAGTCAATGGCTACACCTTC. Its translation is CASSPEFLGGVNGYTF. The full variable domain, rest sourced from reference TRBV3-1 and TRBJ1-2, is DTAVSQTPKYLVTQMGNDKSIKCEQNLGHDTMYWYKQDSKKFLKIMFSYNNKELIINETVPNRFSPKSPDKAHLNLHINSLELGDSAVYFCASSPEFLGGVNGYTFGSGTRLTVV.

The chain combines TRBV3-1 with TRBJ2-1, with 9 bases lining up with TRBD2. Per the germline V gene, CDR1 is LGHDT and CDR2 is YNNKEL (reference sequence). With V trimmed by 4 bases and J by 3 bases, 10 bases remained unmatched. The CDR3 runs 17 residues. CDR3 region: CASSPDTGTSFYNEQFF. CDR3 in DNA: TGTGCCAGCAGCCCAGACACCGGGACTAGCTTCTACAATGAGCAGTTCTTC.

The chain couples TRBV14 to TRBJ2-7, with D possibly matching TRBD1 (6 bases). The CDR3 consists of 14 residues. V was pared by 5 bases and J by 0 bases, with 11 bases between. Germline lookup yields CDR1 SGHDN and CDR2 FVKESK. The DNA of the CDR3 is TGTGCCAGCAGCTCAGACAGGATCTCCTACGAGCAGTACTTC. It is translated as CASSSDRISYEQYF.

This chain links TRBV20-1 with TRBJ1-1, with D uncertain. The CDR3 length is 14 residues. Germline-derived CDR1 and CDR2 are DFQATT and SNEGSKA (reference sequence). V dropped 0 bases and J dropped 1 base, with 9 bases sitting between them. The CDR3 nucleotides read TGCAGTGCTAGAGATTGGCGGCGGAACACTGAAGCTTTCTTT. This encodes CSARDWRRNTEAFF.

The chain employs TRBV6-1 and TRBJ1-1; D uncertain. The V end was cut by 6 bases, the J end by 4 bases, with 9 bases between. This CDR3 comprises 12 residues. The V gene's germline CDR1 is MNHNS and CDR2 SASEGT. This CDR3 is CASSPGGTEAFF. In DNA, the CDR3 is TGTGCCAGCAGCCCTGGAGGCACTGAAGCTTTCTTT.

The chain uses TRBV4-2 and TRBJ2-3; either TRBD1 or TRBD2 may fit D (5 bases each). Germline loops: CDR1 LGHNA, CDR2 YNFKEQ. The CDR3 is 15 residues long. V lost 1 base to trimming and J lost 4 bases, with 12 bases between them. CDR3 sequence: CASSQGGRRADTQYF. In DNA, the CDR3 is TGTGCCAGCAGCCAAGGGGGGAGACGGGCAGATACGCAGTATTTT.

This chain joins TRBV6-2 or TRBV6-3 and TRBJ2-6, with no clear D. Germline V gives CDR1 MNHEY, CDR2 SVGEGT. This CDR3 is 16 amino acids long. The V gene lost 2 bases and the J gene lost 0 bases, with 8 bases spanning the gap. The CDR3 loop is CASSYVGRSGANVLTF. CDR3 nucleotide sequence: TGTGCCAGCAGTTACGTAGGGCGCTCTGGGGCCAACGTCCTGACTTTC.

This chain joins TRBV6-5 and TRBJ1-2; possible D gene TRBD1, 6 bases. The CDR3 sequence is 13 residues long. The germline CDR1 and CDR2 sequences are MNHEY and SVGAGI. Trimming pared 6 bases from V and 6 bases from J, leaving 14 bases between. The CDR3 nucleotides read TGTGCCAGCAGAGAGCAGGGGTTTGATGGCTACACCTTC. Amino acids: CASREQGFDGYTF.

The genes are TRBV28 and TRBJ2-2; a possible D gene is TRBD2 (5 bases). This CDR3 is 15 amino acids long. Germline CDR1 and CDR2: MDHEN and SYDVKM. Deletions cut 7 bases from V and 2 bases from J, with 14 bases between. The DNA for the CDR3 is TGTGCCAGCACGGGAAGACCGGATAACACCGGGGAGCTGTTTTTT. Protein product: CASTGRPDNTGELFF. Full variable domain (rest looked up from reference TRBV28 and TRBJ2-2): DVKVTQSSRYLVKRTGEKVFLECVQDMDHENMFWYRQDPGLGLRLIYFSYDVKMKEKGDIPEGYSVSREKKERFSLILESASTNQTSMYLCASTGRPDNTGELFFGEGSRLTVL.